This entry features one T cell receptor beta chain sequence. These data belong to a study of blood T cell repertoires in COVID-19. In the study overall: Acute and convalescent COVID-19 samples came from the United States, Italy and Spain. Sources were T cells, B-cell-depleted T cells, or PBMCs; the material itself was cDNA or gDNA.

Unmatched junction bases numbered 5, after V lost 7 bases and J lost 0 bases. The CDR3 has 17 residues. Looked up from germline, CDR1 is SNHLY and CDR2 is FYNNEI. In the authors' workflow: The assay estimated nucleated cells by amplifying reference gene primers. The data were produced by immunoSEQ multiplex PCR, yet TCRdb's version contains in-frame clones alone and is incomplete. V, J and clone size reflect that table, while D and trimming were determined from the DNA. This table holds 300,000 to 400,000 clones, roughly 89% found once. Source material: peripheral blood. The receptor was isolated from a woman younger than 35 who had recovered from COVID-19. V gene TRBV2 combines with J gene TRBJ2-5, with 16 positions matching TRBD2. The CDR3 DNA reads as TGTGCCAGCACAGGGGGACTAGCGGGAGGGTACCAAGAGACCCAGTACTTC. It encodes CASTGGLAGGYQETQYF.